These 13 T cell receptor beta chains share one sample of origin, sequenced in a study of blood T cell repertoires in COVID-19. Clones were sequenced by immunoSEQ multiplex PCR, and TCRdb holds only the in-frame ones, with some missing. This sample has about 320,000 clones, with approximately 85% found just once. The source material was peripheral blood. These receptors were taken from a human donor in a cohort sampled during active COVID-19.

This chain joins TRBV7-3 and TRBJ2-7; maybe TRBD2 (7 bases). The CDR3 runs 14 residues. Per germline, CDR1 SGHTA and CDR2 FQGTGA. With 4 bases removed from V and 3 bases from J, the gap between germline ends came to 13 bases. CDR3 coding DNA: TGTGCCAGCAGCTCGGGGGGCCGGGGCTACGAGCAGTACTTC. It is translated as CASSSGGRGYEQYF.

V gene TRBV15 combines with J gene TRBJ2-3; 11 nucleotides align to TRBD2. Germline trimming cut 5 bases from V and 4 bases from J; bases unmatched to any gene: 8. CDR3 length equals 16 residues. CDR1 is LNHNV, CDR2 YYDKDF, per germline (reference sequence). For the CDR3, the DNA is TGTGCCACCAGCGGGGGTAGCGGGGGGGCTTCAGATACGCAGTATTTT. It is translated as CATSGGSGGASDTQYF.

This sequence joins TRBV18 and TRBJ1-5, with D maybe TRBD1 (5 bases). Trimming pared 1 base from V and 2 bases from J, leaving 9 bases between. The germline gives CDR1 KGHSH, CDR2 LQKENI. This CDR3 is built from 15 residues. In DNA, the CDR3 is TGTGCCAGCTCACCACAGGGGTACGGCAATCAGCCCCAGCATTTT. This encodes CASSPQGYGNQPQHF.

The chain is built from TRBV11-3 and TRBJ2-3; 10 positions match TRBD2. Germline V lookup: CDR1 SGHNT, CDR2 YENEEA. The CDR3 is 14 residues long. V lost 5 bases to trimming and J lost 3 bases; unmatched junction nucleotides: 2. CDR3 nucleotide sequence: TGTGCCAGCAGCCCTAGCGGGGGAACAGATACGCAGTATTTT. Protein: CASSPSGGTDTQYF. Together with reference TRBV11-3 and TRBJ2-3, the CDR3 gives the full variable domain: EAGVVQSPRYKIIEKKQPVAFWCNPISGHNTLYWYLQNLGQGPELLIRYENEEAVDDSQLPKDRFSAERLKGVDSTLKIQPAELGDSAVYLCASSPSGGTDTQYFGPGTRLTVL.

The CDR3 DNA reads TGTGCCAGCAGCCTCCGACAGGGTGGCGAAAAACTGTTTTTT. Translation gives CASSLRQGGEKLFF. V gene TRBV9 combines with J gene TRBJ1-4; 7 positions agree with TRBD1. CDR1 and CDR2 (germline): SGDLS, YYNGEE. The CDR3 runs to 14 residues. The ends lost 4 bases at V and 8 bases at J; junction bases unmatched: 8.

The chain recombines TRBV5-1 with TRBJ2-3; D uncertain. CDR1 is SGHRS and CDR2 is YFSETQ in the germline V gene. V lost 4 bases to trimming and J lost 0 bases, with 9 bases between them. This CDR3 contains 14 residues. In DNA form, the CDR3 reads TGCGCCAGCAGCGCCAGGATTAGCACAGATACGCAGTATTTT. Protein: CASSARISTDTQYF.

The chain employs TRBV3-1 (or the pseudogene TRBV3-2) and TRBJ1-5; 7 nucleotides match TRBD1. Germline-derived CDR1 and CDR2 are LGHDT and YNNKEL (reference sequence). Trimming cost V 6 bases and J 1 base; bases outside gene matches: 15. The CDR3 length is 18 residues. In DNA, the CDR3 is TGTGCCAGCAGTCAGAGGGGGCAAGGTCCTAAAAGCAATCAGCCCCAGCATTTT. It specifies CASSQRGQGPKSNQPQHF.

This chain uses TRBV20-1 with TRBJ2-1, with D hard to call. The CDR3 length is 12 residues. Trimming took 3 bases from V and 5 from J, leaving 8 bases between them. From germline, CDR1 is DFQATT and CDR2 SNEGSKA (reference sequence). The CDR3 coding sequence is TGCAGTGCTAGTACCATAGACAATGAGCAGTTCTTC. This encodes CSASTIDNEQFF.

This clone showed up just a few times. The gene calls are TRBV15 and TRBJ2-5; D not certain. Deletions cut 0 bases from V and 7 bases from J, with 12 bases between. The CDR3 covers 14 residues. CDR1 and CDR2 from the germline V gene are LNHNV and YYDKDF (reference sequence). CDR3 in amino acids: CATSRDSGPGTQYF. DNA for the CDR3: TGTGCCACCAGCAGAGATTCCGGTCCAGGGACCCAGTACTTC.

Only a few counts were recorded for this clone. The chain recombines TRBV4-1 with TRBJ1-1; D possibly corresponds to TRBD1 (6 bases). V was pared by 0 bases and J by 2 bases, with 13 bases between. This CDR3 is built from 16 residues. Germline-derived CDR1 and CDR2 are MGHRA and YSYEKL. CDR3 bases: TGCGCCAGCAGCCAAGACGAGGACAGAGATAACACTGAAGCTTTCTTT. Amino acids: CASSQDEDRDNTEAFF.

V and J are TRBV14 and TRBJ1-2; D is ambiguous. CDR1 is SGHDN and CDR2 is FVKESK in the germline V gene. V was pared by 0 bases and J by 5 bases, with 7 bases between. The CDR3 runs 13 residues. CDR3 coding DNA: TGTGCCAGCAGCCAAGACCGACTTTATGGCTACACCTTC. It specifies CASSQDRLYGYTF.

This rearrangement joins TRBV19 to TRBJ2-7, with D possibly TRBD1 on 5 matching bases. CDR1 and CDR2 from the germline V gene are LNHDA and SQIVND (reference sequence). The CDR3 has 15 amino acids. V shed 3 bases and J shed 2 bases, with 14 bases lying between them. The CDR3 coding sequence is TGTGCCAGTAGTATCTTCTATGACAGAGCCTACGAGCAGTACTTC. Translation: CASSIFYDRAYEQYF.

The V call is TRBV19, the J call TRBJ2-1, with 8 bases that match TRBD1. The CDR3 has 14 residues. Germline CDR1 and CDR2: LNHDA and SQIVND (reference sequence). Trimming took 6 bases from V and 1 from J; bases not matched to a gene: 2. CDR3 bases: TGTGCCAGTAGCCAGGGGGCATCCTACAATGAGCAGTTCTTC. This gives the protein CASSQGASYNEQFF.